The rows below give T cell receptor beta chains drawn from one sample of a study of blood T cell repertoires in COVID-19. Profiled with immunoSEQ multiplex PCR; TCRdb holds only in-frame clones, not every one. Of about 200,000 clones listed, approximately 84% are singletons. Sequencing used PBMCs or T cells enriched from blood (not recorded which). These receptors all come from a middle-aged man who had recovered from COVID-19. Each CDR3 is given with its conserved first and last residue. Fields, in order: CDR3 protein, CDR3 DNA, V gene, D gene, clone size, J gene. The D gene is left open where the match is weak. A row's size may be missing; if present it is once, few, many or a size class.

CASSLAGGPYGYTF TGTGCCAGCAGCTTAGCGGGGGGGCCCTATGGCTACACCTTC TRBV7-9 NA NA TRBJ1-2
CAISYGGRQLFF TGTGCCATCTCTTACGGGGGACGCCAATTGTTTTTT TRBV6-5 NA NA TRBJ2-2
CASSRGNEQFF TGTGCCAGCTCAAGGGGCAATGAGCAGTTCTTC TRBV18 NA NA TRBJ2-1
CASSRLAGEYNEQFF TGTGCCAGCAGTCGACTAGCGGGGGAATACAATGAGCAGTTCTTC TRBV13 TRBD2 NA TRBJ2-1
CASSLSRVESYEQYF TGTGCCAGCAGCTTGAGCAGGGTTGAGTCCTACGAGCAGTACTTC TRBV11-2 NA NA TRBJ2-7
CASSVTGQGIGYTF TGTGCCAGCAGCGTAACGGGACAGGGGATCGGCTACACCTTC TRBV3-1/TRBV3-2 TRBD1 NA TRBJ1-2
CASSLGGFGNQPQHF TGTGCCAGCAGTTTAGGGGGCTTTGGCAATCAGCCCCAGCATTTT TRBV27 NA NA TRBJ1-5
CASSPRAGGPYNEQFF TGTGCCAGCAGCCCCCGAGCGGGAGGGCCCTACAATGAGCAGTTCTTC TRBV13 TRBD2 NA TRBJ2-1
CASSLGQGVSSGQPQHF TGTGCCAGCAGCTTGGGACAGGGTGTTTCCTCGGGCCAGCCCCAGCATTTT TRBV7-2 TRBD1 NA TRBJ1-5
CAISESSREGTEAFF TGTGCCATCAGTGAGTCGAGCAGGGAAGGGACTGAAGCTTTCTTT TRBV10-3 NA NA TRBJ1-1
CAWTLRSFGAVEKLFF TGTGCCTGGACATTACGTTCGTTTGGGGCGGTTGAAAAACTGTTTTTT TRBV30 NA NA TRBJ1-4
CASRKIGGVTYEQYF TGTGCCAGCAGGAAAATCGGGGGGGTTACCTACGAGCAGTACTTC TRBV27 TRBD2 NA TRBJ2-7
CASSPLLAGVSNEQYF TGCGCCAGCAGTCCCCTACTAGCGGGAGTATCTAACGAGCAGTACTTC TRBV23-1 TRBD2 NA TRBJ2-7
CASSPGVRGNTGELFF TGTGCCAGCAGTCCCGGCGTAAGGGGGAACACCGGGGAGCTGTTTTTT TRBV28 NA few TRBJ2-2
CASSVQGANSEAFF TGTGCCAGCTCAGTCCAGGGGGCCAACTCTGAAGCTTTCTTT TRBV18 TRBD1 once TRBJ1-1
CASSIVRGANTGELFF TGTGCCAGTAGTATAGTTCGGGGGGCGAACACCGGGGAGCTGTTTTTT TRBV19 TRBD2 NA TRBJ2-2
CASSLGPLREGRNEQFF TGTGCCAGCAGCTTAGGCCCCCTGAGGGAGGGCCGAAATGAGCAGTTCTTC TRBV7-8 TRBD2 NA TRBJ2-1
CASSEQGGSDEQFF TGTGCCAGCAGCGAACAGGGGGGGTCTGATGAGCAGTTCTTC TRBV9 NA NA TRBJ2-1
CASRQGGALWEQFF TGTGCCAGCAGACAGGGAGGGGCCCTATGGGAGCAGTTCTTC TRBV6-5 NA NA TRBJ2-1
CSVASGQSYEQYF TGCAGCGTCGCCTCGGGACAGAGCTACGAGCAGTACTTC TRBV29-1 TRBD1 NA TRBJ2-7
CASSFRGGKGSEQYF TGTGCCAGCAGTTTTAGGGGGGGGAAGGGGTCCGAGCAGTACTTC TRBV6-6 NA few TRBJ2-7
CASRGSSYEQYF TGTGCCAGCAGGGGCAGCTCCTACGAGCAGTACTTC TRBV7-9 NA NA TRBJ2-7
CASSLQGSVTEAFF TGCGCCAGCAGCTTACAGGGGAGCGTCACTGAAGCTTTCTTT TRBV5-1 TRBD1 NA TRBJ1-1
CASSPRLRGGRTGDEQFF TGTGCCAGCAGCCCGCGCCTAAGGGGCGGGAGGACGGGGGATGAGCAGTTCTTC TRBV11-2 TRBD2 NA TRBJ2-1
CASSLQGNTGELFF TGTGCCAGCAGCCTACAGGGGAACACCGGGGAGCTGTTTTTT TRBV5-4 NA NA TRBJ2-2
CASSNTGAGRDTQYF TGTGCCAGCAGTAACACAGGAGCGGGGAGGGATACGCAGTATTTT TRBV7-2 TRBD2 NA TRBJ2-3
CASSPNPGIEAFF TGTGCCAGCAGCCCCAACCCAGGTATAGAAGCTTTCTTT TRBV7-8 NA once TRBJ1-1
CASSRTFTRGDTDTQYF TGCGCCAGCAGCCGCACATTTACTCGGGGGGACACAGATACGCAGTATTTT TRBV4-3 TRBD2 few TRBJ2-3
CASSLGQGQKLFF TGTGCCAGCAGCTTGGGGCAGGGTCAAAAACTGTTTTTT TRBV5-8 NA NA TRBJ1-4
CASSFLASGGTEAFF TGCGCCAGCAGCTTTTTGGCCTCGGGTGGCACTGAAGCTTTCTTT TRBV5-1 NA NA TRBJ1-1
CASSYAGVQPQHF TGTGCCAGCAGTTACGCGGGGGTTCAGCCCCAGCATTTT TRBV6-2/TRBV6-3 NA once TRBJ1-5
CASSLRPAGGPTEQYF TGTGCCAGCAGTTTACGTCCCGCGGGAGGGCCAACCGAGCAGTACTTC TRBV27 TRBD2 NA TRBJ2-7
CASSLDRGEQYF TGCGCCAGCAGCTTGGACAGGGGCGAGCAGTACTTC TRBV5-1 TRBD1 few TRBJ2-7
CASRLGSGQGIDGYTF TGTGCCAGCAGGCTCGGGTCGGGACAGGGTATCGATGGCTACACCTTC TRBV27 TRBD1 NA TRBJ1-2
CAISRQGHLLTNEKLFF TGTGCCATCAGTCGGCAGGGACACCTATTAACTAATGAAAAACTGTTTTTT TRBV10-3 NA NA TRBJ1-4
CASRREGEQFF TGTGCCAGCAGGCGAGAGGGTGAGCAGTTCTTC TRBV3-1/TRBV3-2 NA NA TRBJ2-1